This T cell receptor (beta chain) emerged from a study of cytomegalovirus exposure and HLA in healthy donors. Researchers ran the PCR with 60 Vbeta and 13 Jbeta primers. The data were produced by immunoSEQ multiplex PCR, yet TCRdb's version contains in-frame clones alone and is incomplete. The sample has under 200,000 clones, under 85% seen once; the top ten hold around 3.1%. The trim removed 2 bases at V and 8 bases at J, leaving 2 bases unmatched. This CDR3 region has 15 residues. Per the germline V gene, CDR1 is MNHEY and CDR2 is SMNVEV (reference sequence). The sample consisted of PBMCs. The sequence derives from a female donor in good health and CMV-seronegative. The chain couples TRBV27 to TRBJ1-6, with 11 positions matching TRBD1. Here the CDR3 DNA reads TGTGCCAGCAGTTTAGGACAGGGGGCTCATTCACCCCTCCACTTT. Its protein product is CASSLGQGAHSPLHF.